This T cell receptor (beta chain) stems from a study of monozygotic twins with inflammatory bowel disease. Reanalyzing the 5' RACE reads, TCRdb keeps one entry per CDR3 protein, without DNA. The sample features 400,000 to 500,000 distinct CDR3 sequences, with under 3% in its top ten. The CDR3 has 13 amino acids. Germline lookup yields CDR1 ENHRY and CDR2 SYGVKD. The TCR originated in a human donor with ulcerative colitis or Crohn's disease, or a healthy co-twin of an affected twin (not recorded which). V usage is TRBV10-3 and J usage is TRBJ2-5. Sequenced sample: blood. The CDR3 spells CASVARAQETQYF.